This is a list of T cell receptor beta chains from one sample in a study of identical twins. In TCRdb, the 5' RACE reads were re-called with MiXCR into one record per CDR3 protein. The sample includes 1.5 million or so distinct CDR3 sequences, less than 40% of them seen just once. Sequencing was carried out using cord blood. Receptors were obtained from a newborn girl in good health. The CDR3 runs from the conserved cysteine through the conserved F or W. A D gene is named only where the DNA matches it firmly. Size tells how often a clone was seen (once, few, many) or the class of an expanded clone, and some rows leave it out.

D gene: -
clone size: -
V gene: TRBV27
J gene: TRBJ1-2
CDR3 DNA: TGTGCCAGCAGTTTATCCTCCCTTAGCCCCTATGGCTACACCTTC
CDR3 protein: CASSLSSLSPYGYTF

D gene: TRBD2
clone size: -
V gene: TRBV20-1
J gene: TRBJ2-7
CDR3 DNA: TGCAGTGCTAGAATCGTAAGCGGGAGGGCCTTTGAAGAGCAGTACTTC
CDR3 protein: CSARIVSGRAFEEQYF

D gene: TRBD1
clone size: -
V gene: TRBV5-6
J gene: TRBJ2-5
CDR3 DNA: TGTGCCAGCAGCGGGGACAGGCCTCAAGAGACCCAGTACTTC
CDR3 protein: CASSGDRPQETQYF

D gene: -
clone size: -
V gene: TRBV6-1
J gene: TRBJ1-2
CDR3 DNA: TGTGCCAGCAGTGAGCCGGGCCTCTATGGCTACACCTTC
CDR3 protein: CASSEPGLYGYTF

D gene: TRBD1
clone size: -
V gene: TRBV4-1
J gene: TRBJ2-7
CDR3 DNA: TGCGCCAGCAGCCATCCGGGACAGGGGACCTACGAGCAGTACTTC
CDR3 protein: CASSHPGQGTYEQYF

D gene: -
clone size: -
V gene: TRBV27
J gene: TRBJ1-1
CDR3 DNA: TGTGCCAGCAGACCTTACAGCCTGAACACTGAAGCTTTCTTT
CDR3 protein: CASRPYSLNTEAFF

D gene: TRBD2
clone size: -
V gene: TRBV7-2
J gene: TRBJ2-1
CDR3 DNA: TGTGCCAGCAGCTTAGCTAGCGGGAGGGCCGTTGAGCAGTTCTTC
CDR3 protein: CASSLASGRAVEQFF

D gene: -
clone size: -
V gene: TRBV12-3/TRBV12-4
J gene: TRBJ2-7
CDR3 DNA: TGTGCCAGCAGTGTCGGACTGATCTCCTACGAGCAGTACTTC
CDR3 protein: CASSVGLISYEQYF

D gene: TRBD1
clone size: -
V gene: TRBV7-8
J gene: TRBJ2-3
CDR3 DNA: TGTGCCAGCAGCTTAGATCGTCTGGGGACAGGACTAAGCACAGATACGCAGTATTTT
CDR3 protein: CASSLDRLGTGLSTDTQYF

D gene: -
clone size: few
V gene: TRBV4-2
J gene: TRBJ1-6
CDR3 DNA: TGTGCCAGCAGCCAAGCAGTTAATAATTCACCCCTCCACTTT
CDR3 protein: CASSQAVNNSPLHF

D gene: -
clone size: many
V gene: TRBV29-1
J gene: TRBJ2-7
CDR3 DNA: TGCAGCGTTGTAGGGGATCTCTACGAGCAGTACTTC
CDR3 protein: CSVVGDLYEQYF

D gene: -
clone size: -
V gene: TRBV3-1
J gene: TRBJ1-2
CDR3 DNA: TGTGCCACCAGCCAAGCCGGGGCCTTCTACTATGGCTACACCTTC
CDR3 protein: CATSQAGAFYYGYTF

D gene: -
clone size: -
V gene: TRBV24-1
J gene: TRBJ2-5
CDR3 DNA: TGTGCCACCAGTGATTTGACTGTAGGGAATGAGCAGTACTTC
CDR3 protein: CATSDLTVGNEQYF

D gene: -
clone size: -
V gene: TRBV2
J gene: TRBJ2-5
CDR3 DNA: TGTGCCAGTGGGGGGGGTTGGGGGGCCCAAGAGACCCAGTACTTC
CDR3 protein: CASGGGWGAQETQYF

D gene: -
clone size: -
V gene: TRBV7-2
J gene: TRBJ2-1
CDR3 DNA: TGTGCCAGCAGCTTAGATGGGCCTAGGGTCGACAATGAGCAGTTCTTC
CDR3 protein: CASSLDGPRVDNEQFF

D gene: -
clone size: -
V gene: TRBV3-1
J gene: TRBJ2-3
CDR3 DNA: TGTGCCTGCAGCTTCCGCTATTTCTCTAGCACAGATACGCAGTATTTT
CDR3 protein: CACSFRYFSSTDTQYF

D gene: -
clone size: -
V gene: TRBV4-1
J gene: TRBJ2-4
CDR3 DNA: TGCGCCAGCAGCTTGTTCAGGGGTACCAAAAACATTCAGTACTTC
CDR3 protein: CASSLFRGTKNIQYF

D gene: -
clone size: -
V gene: TRBV6-5
J gene: TRBJ1-2
CDR3 DNA: TGTGCCACTAGGGACGACGGTCCTGTTGAAGGCTACACCTTC
CDR3 protein: CATRDDGPVEGYTF

D gene: -
clone size: few
V gene: TRBV27
J gene: TRBJ1-5
CDR3 DNA: TGTGCCAGCCCGACAGCACGCAATCAGCCCCAGCATTTT
CDR3 protein: CASPTARNQPQHF

D gene: -
clone size: -
V gene: TRBV18
J gene: TRBJ1-2
CDR3 DNA: TGTGTCAGCTCACCAGGAAACTCTAACTATGGCTACACCTTC
CDR3 protein: CVSSPGNSNYGYTF

D gene: -
clone size: few
V gene: TRBV28
J gene: TRBJ2-7
CDR3 DNA: TGTGCCAGCAGTTTTCCGATTCTTTTAGGAGGGACGAGGTCGATCGAGCAGTACTTC
CDR3 protein: CASSFPILLGGTRSIEQYF

D gene: TRBD1
clone size: -
V gene: TRBV20-1
J gene: TRBJ1-2
CDR3 DNA: TGCAGTGCTAGAGATGGGGTTTACGGGACAGGGGAAAGAGATGGCTACACCTTC
CDR3 protein: CSARDGVYGTGERDGYTF

D gene: -
clone size: -
V gene: TRBV24-1
J gene: TRBJ2-3
CDR3 DNA: TGTGCCACCAGTGTACTAGACACAGATACGCAGTATTTT
CDR3 protein: CATSVLDTDTQYF

D gene: -
clone size: many
V gene: TRBV2
J gene: TRBJ2-7
CDR3 DNA: TGTGCCAGCAACACCCGTAGCGTTTCCTACGAGCAGTACTTC
CDR3 protein: CASNTRSVSYEQYF

D gene: -
clone size: -
V gene: TRBV11-2
J gene: TRBJ2-1
CDR3 DNA: TGTGCCAGCAGGCTATTCGGGGACAATGAGCAGTTCTTC
CDR3 protein: CASRLFGDNEQFF

D gene: -
clone size: many
V gene: TRBV29-1
J gene: TRBJ2-3
CDR3 DNA: TGCAGCGTTGAATCTTGGGAGTGGGACACAGATACGCAGTATTTT
CDR3 protein: CSVESWEWDTDTQYF

D gene: -
clone size: -
V gene: TRBV20-1
J gene: TRBJ2-4
CDR3 DNA: TGCAGTGCTATCGGAGCCAAAAACATTCAGTACTTC
CDR3 protein: CSAIGAKNIQYF

D gene: -
clone size: -
V gene: TRBV7-2
J gene: TRBJ2-1
CDR3 DNA: TGTGCCAGCAGCTTAGATGCTACAAGGGCCTACAATGAGCAGTTCTTC
CDR3 protein: CASSLDATRAYNEQFF

D gene: -
clone size: -
V gene: TRBV7-2
J gene: TRBJ2-1
CDR3 DNA: TGTGCCAGCAGCTTAGGCGTCAGCACTAGCACAGATACGCAGTTCTTC
CDR3 protein: CASSLGVSTSTDTQFF

D gene: -
clone size: -
V gene: TRBV6-5
J gene: TRBJ1-5
CDR3 DNA: TGTGCCAGCAGTTACTCAGGGGGGGCAGTCAATCAGCCCCAGCATTTT
CDR3 protein: CASSYSGGAVNQPQHF

D gene: TRBD2
clone size: -
V gene: TRBV4-2
J gene: TRBJ2-3
CDR3 DNA: TGTGCCAGCAGCCAAGAGGCCAGCGGGGGGGCAGATACGCAGTATTTT
CDR3 protein: CASSQEASGGADTQYF

D gene: TRBD1
clone size: few
V gene: TRBV6-5
J gene: TRBJ1-6
CDR3 DNA: TGTGCCAGCAGTTACCTCTGTCTGGGGACAGGGGATAATTCACCCCTCCACTTT
CDR3 protein: CASSYLCLGTGDNSPLHF

D gene: -
clone size: -
V gene: TRBV28
J gene: TRBJ2-7
CDR3 DNA: TGTGCCAGCACCCCCGGGACACCCTACGAGCAGTACTTC
CDR3 protein: CASTPGTPYEQYF

D gene: -
clone size: -
V gene: TRBV29-1
J gene: TRBJ1-1
CDR3 DNA: TGCAGCGTTGACCTAACCCGCGGGGATCCTAATATTGAAGCTTTCTTT
CDR3 protein: CSVDLTRGDPNIEAFF

D gene: TRBD2
clone size: -
V gene: TRBV12-3/TRBV12-4
J gene: TRBJ2-1
CDR3 DNA: TGTGCCAGCAGTCTTAGCGGGGGGCGGAACAATGAGCAGTTCTTC
CDR3 protein: CASSLSGGRNNEQFF

D gene: -
clone size: -
V gene: TRBV6-5
J gene: TRBJ1-2
CDR3 DNA: TGTGCCAGCAGTTACAAACAGTCAGATGGCTACACCTTC
CDR3 protein: CASSYKQSDGYTF

D gene: TRBD1
clone size: -
V gene: TRBV19
J gene: TRBJ1-2
CDR3 DNA: TGTGCCAGTCTCGGACAGGACCCTTATGGCTACACCTTC
CDR3 protein: CASLGQDPYGYTF

D gene: -
clone size: many
V gene: TRBV28
J gene: TRBJ1-2
CDR3 DNA: -
CDR3 protein: CASSTSTGHYGYTF

D gene: -
clone size: -
V gene: TRBV6-1
J gene: TRBJ2-5
CDR3 DNA: TGTGCCAGCAGTGATCGGGGCCTGGGGGAGACCCAGTACTTC
CDR3 protein: CASSDRGLGETQYF

D gene: TRBD1
clone size: few
V gene: TRBV29-1
J gene: TRBJ1-2
CDR3 DNA: TGCAGCGCCTGGGACAGGGGAAATGGCTACACCTTC
CDR3 protein: CSAWDRGNGYTF

D gene: -
clone size: -
V gene: TRBV27
J gene: TRBJ1-1
CDR3 DNA: TGTGCCAGCAGTTTACGCGGATTCGGGGATCGCACTGAAGCTTTCTTT
CDR3 protein: CASSLRGFGDRTEAFF

D gene: TRBD1
clone size: few
V gene: TRBV12-3/TRBV12-4
J gene: TRBJ1-1
CDR3 DNA: TGTGCCAGCACCTCGACAGGGTACGGAGACACTGAAGCTTTCTTT
CDR3 protein: CASTSTGYGDTEAFF

D gene: -
clone size: -
V gene: TRBV4-1
J gene: TRBJ2-7
CDR3 DNA: TGCGCCAGCAGCCAAGTCGGGACAAATACCTACGAGCAGTACTTC
CDR3 protein: CASSQVGTNTYEQYF

D gene: -
clone size: many
V gene: TRBV12-3/TRBV12-4
J gene: TRBJ2-7
CDR3 DNA: TGTGCCAGCAGCCGCCGGACAGTCTCCTACGAGCAGTACTTC
CDR3 protein: CASSRRTVSYEQYF

D gene: -
clone size: -
V gene: TRBV21-1
J gene: TRBJ2-2
CDR3 DNA: TGTGCCAGCAGCAAAAGGCGGGGGGCCGGAAACACCGGGGAGCTGTTTTTT
CDR3 protein: CASSKRRGAGNTGELFF

D gene: -
clone size: -
V gene: TRBV18
J gene: TRBJ2-6
CDR3 DNA: TGTGCCAGCTCACCACTGTACTCTGGGGCCAACGTCCTGACTTTC
CDR3 protein: CASSPLYSGANVLTF

D gene: TRBD2
clone size: -
V gene: TRBV20-1
J gene: TRBJ2-1
CDR3 DNA: TGCAGTGCTCCTAGCGGGAGGGCCCATGAGCAGTTCTTC
CDR3 protein: CSAPSGRAHEQFF

D gene: -
clone size: -
V gene: TRBV2
J gene: TRBJ2-7
CDR3 DNA: TGTGCCAGCAGTGACGACAGGATTGGTACCTACGAGCAGTACTTC
CDR3 protein: CASSDDRIGTYEQYF

D gene: -
clone size: few
V gene: TRBV28
J gene: TRBJ1-2
CDR3 DNA: TGTGCCAGCAGTTTAAAGTTTTCTGGCTACACCTTC
CDR3 protein: CASSLKFSGYTF

D gene: TRBD2
clone size: -
V gene: TRBV5-4
J gene: TRBJ2-1
CDR3 DNA: TGTGCCAGCAGCCCGGGAATAGCGGGGGAGATCTACAATGAGCAGTTCTTC
CDR3 protein: CASSPGIAGEIYNEQFF

D gene: -
clone size: -
V gene: TRBV23-1
J gene: TRBJ2-3
CDR3 DNA: TGCGCCAGCAGTCAGTCGAACAGCACAGGTACGCAGTATTTT
CDR3 protein: CASSQSNSTGTQYF